This T cell receptor beta chain derives from a study of early T cells in non-severe SARS-CoV-2 infection. MiXCR was run by TCRdb on the 5' RACE reads, yielding one entry per CDR3 protein. This table has approximately 90,000 distinct CDR3 sequences, 9.5% to 12% appearing once. Study-level findings and limits: In VDJdb matching, anti-spike CD8 responses were favored while private and CD4 specificities went missing.

From germline, CDR1 is DFQATT and CDR2 SNEGSKA (reference sequence). The CDR3 totals 13 residues. The V gene lost 4 bases and the J gene lost 4 bases, with 13 bases spanning the gap. This clonotype was seen a few times. Its antigen is not known. This chain links TRBV20-1 with TRBJ1-2; unclear D gene. The sequence derives from an adult who was a healthcare worker with PCR-confirmed SARS-CoV-2 infection or an uninfected control (not recorded which). The sequenced sample was whole blood, obtained at baseline. In DNA form, the CDR3 reads TGCAGTGCTACGACGGTCCGGGGCTATGGCTACACCTTC. Translated, it gives CSATTVRGYGYTF.